The text below deals with one T cell receptor beta chain. Its antigen remains unknown. Germline V CDR1 and CDR2: SGHRS, YFSETQ. V lost 1 base and J 3 bases, leaving 11 bases between the germline ends. The CDR3 consists of 14 residues. The data stem from a study of T cells in Graves' hyperthyroidism and ophthalmopathy. Study-level background: At the time of initial diagnosis and before any treatment, peripheral blood was collected.

The investigators amplified TCR beta CDR3 regions from RNA transcripts. Using the HTBI primer set, a first-round RT-PCR was run on the TCR CDR3. MiXCR was run by TCRdb on the multiplex PCR reads, yielding one entry per CDR3 protein. The table shows more than 550,000 distinct CDR3 sequences, with around 16% occurring only once. Clinical symptoms, serum thyroxine, TRAb, thyroid ultrasound and orbital computed tomography established diagnosis. Study-wide results and caveats: For ophthalmopathy, model prediction preceded onset by a median around 7 months. Blood held most thyroid clonotypes expanded above 0.001 frequency.

This TCR derives from a man aged 50 to 59 with Graves' hyperthyroidism. This chain joins TRBV5-1 and TRBJ2-7; no firm D call. Sequenced material: blood. This CDR3 reads CASSLLQRNYEQYF. CDR3 DNA sequence: TGCGCCAGCAGCTTGTTACAGCGAAACTACGAGCAGTACTTC.